This TCR beta chain was observed in a study of cytomegalovirus exposure and HLA in healthy donors. In germline, CDR1 is MNHEY, CDR2 SMNVEV (reference sequence). V lost 5 bases and J 0 bases, leaving 16 bases between the germline ends. This CDR3 has 16 amino acids. It was with 60 Vbeta and 13 Jbeta primers that the PCR ran. Per the study methods: Unique TCR beta chains totaled approximately 83 million in a later count, with around 10 million of them shared. Measured with immunoSEQ multiplex PCR; TCRdb has only the in-frame clones, and not every one. From that table come the V and J calls and clone size; the DNA was used to work out D and trimming. The data contain around 87,000 clones, roughly 80% of them singletons.

V gene TRBV27 combines with J gene TRBJ1-1; D remains unclear. The receptor was isolated from a girl aged 2-10 years in good health and CMV-seropositive. Sample: PBMCs. CDR3 DNA: TGTGCCAGCAGTCCACATTATATTACAGTGAACACTGAAGCTTTCTTT. Protein sequence: CASSPHYITVNTEAFF.